Included here is one T cell receptor beta chain sequence, with context. The clone's antigen remains unknown. No base qualities exist here, and no much larger clone lies one base off it. These data come from a study of T cells after yellow fever vaccination (dated by TCRdb to about 2019). Looking at the study overall: Libraries from fractions with low cell numbers were prepared with the SMART-Seq v4 Ultra Low Input RNA kit. The cohort comprised two healthy male donors, one aged 18 to 30 and one aged 30 to 40 years. To track T-cell clones before and after primary and booster YFV17D yellow fever vaccination, bulk TCR alpha and beta repertoires were sequenced longitudinally. Blood was collected at multiple timepoints before and after primary and secondary immunization, and bulk PBMC replicates and cell subsets were isolated.

The CDR3 holds 16 amino acids from the cysteine to the phenylalanine. The entry retains the CDR3 DNA only, 48 bases that are in frame from base 1. From a lookup of the germline V gene, CDR1 and CDR2 are MDHEN and SYDVKM. The germline V end is reduced by 5 bases and the J end by 3 bases; junction bases left unmatched: 7. The paper's findings and limits, for the study overall: Only two donors were included in the study, so the extent to which the findings can be generalized is limited. A small fraction of clonotypes appeared in both the CD4 and CD8 compartments, likely as a result of convergent recombination. Computational filtering was required because FACS-sorted repertoires could contain abundant contaminating clonotypes from the bulk population. The secondary T-cell response was found to be weaker but faster than the primary response, with a peak reached on day 5 rather than on day 15. After the booster, most of the clones that had expanded following primary vaccination were detected again (96% of CD4 and 80% to 90% of CD8), which suggests that memory was broadly maintained.

This specimen's treatment or condition label, interpreted: live attenuated yellow fever vaccine strain. Two biological replicates of bulk PBMCs were collected at each blood-draw timepoint. A standard Ficoll-Paque protocol was used to isolate PBMCs from peripheral blood. TriZol was used to extract RNA from bulk PBMCs, from CD4 and CD8 fractions, and from dextramer-positive and dextramer-negative fractions. TCR cDNA was made using 5'RACE template switching, a step that added a universal primer site and unique molecular identifiers. Priming of cDNA synthesis was performed from both the TCR alpha and TCR beta constant segments. Library amplification involved two PCR steps, and the second step added sample barcodes and sequencing adapters. Sequencing of the libraries was done on either Illumina HiSeq 2500 (2x100 bp) or NovaSeq (2x150 bp). The published analysis was carried out like this. Demultiplexing of reads and collapsing into UMI consensus sequences were performed with MIGEC, and V(D)J alignment was carried out with MiXCR. Using edgeR on replicate PBMC samples, clonotypes were called vaccine-responding if FDR was below 0.01 and the log2 fold change was above 5 up to day 15. Each bulk clonotype received a CD4 or CD8 identity based on whether the sequenced CD4 or CD8 repertoire contained that clonotype at higher abundance. TCRdb applied fastp at Q25 and MiXCR to the public reads, then kept only in-frame beta chains. Entries that share a CDR3 protein sequence are merged under the most common genes and DNA. TCRdb's processing, not the authors', yielded these V and J calls. This sample is represented by around 350,000 distinct CDR3 sequences; about 9.9% of them were singletons. Less than 20% of the sample belongs to the ten largest clones.

The source material was PBMCs, sampled on the day of the first yellow fever vaccination. The chain links TRBV28 with TRBJ2-1; TRBD1 matches 10 bases in the middle. The receptor comes from a man younger than 35 who received the YFV17D yellow fever vaccine. For the CDR3, the sequence is CASSATGTGDYNEQFF. The DNA reads as follows: TGTGCCAGCAGTGCGACCGGGACAGGGGACTACAATGAGCAGTTCTTC.